These T cell receptor beta chains were read from a single sample in a study of early T cells in non-severe SARS-CoV-2 infection. Each CDR3 protein is one row after TCRdb ran MiXCR on the 5' RACE reads. The repertoire includes tens of thousands of distinct CDR3 sequences, over 7.5% of them detected once, and about 9.2% sits in the top ten. What was sequenced was whole blood. These receptors all stem from an adult who was a healthcare worker with PCR-confirmed SARS-CoV-2 infection or an uninfected control (not recorded which). CDR3s include the opening cysteine and the closing phenylalanine or tryptophan. The D gene is left open where the match is weak. Clone size, where shown, is once, few, many, or a class for clones that have expanded.

v_gene	len	abundance	d_gene	j_gene	CDR3aa	CDR3nt
TRBV12-3/TRBV12-4	14	-	-	TRBJ1-1	CASSFIGTNTEAFF	TGTGCCAGCAGTTTTATCGGCACGAACACTGAAGCTTTCTTT
TRBV7-8	15	-	TRBD1	TRBJ2-7	CASRPETMTGIEQYF	TGTGCCAGCAGACCCGAAACCATGACAGGGATCGAGCAGTACTTC
TRBV12-3/TRBV12-4	13	many	-	TRBJ1-1	CASSFSGSTEAFF	TGTGCCAGCAGTTTCTCGGGCAGCACTGAAGCTTTCTTT
TRBV15	13	few	-	TRBJ1-2	CATSSLGGHGYTF	TGTGCCACCAGCAGCCTAGGGGGGCACGGCTACACCTTC
TRBV11-2	14	many	-	TRBJ2-1	CASSPPTGGDEQFF	TGTGCCAGCAGCCCCCCCACCGGGGGTGATGAGCAGTTCTTC
TRBV6-6	15	many	TRBD2	TRBJ2-1	CASSFGTSGRAEQFF	TGTGCCAGCAGTTTCGGGACTAGCGGGAGGGCTGAGCAGTTCTTC
TRBV9	15	few	-	TRBJ1-4	CASSVAGGRGEKLFF	TGTGCCAGCAGCGTAGCTGGGGGTAGGGGTGAAAAACTGTTTTTT
TRBV29-1	11	-	-	TRBJ2-7	CSARTAKEQYF	TGCAGCGCCAGGACAGCAAAAGAGCAGTACTTC
TRBV4-1	15	many	TRBD1	TRBJ2-7	CASSQDLQGSYEQYF	TGCGCCAGCAGCCAAGATTTACAGGGGAGTTACGAGCAGTACTTC
TRBV5-1	14	many	-	TRBJ1-2	CASSHAQGNYGYTF	TGCGCCAGCAGCCACGCCCAGGGGAACTATGGCTACACCTTC
TRBV6-2/TRBV6-3	12	many	-	TRBJ1-3	CASTVSGNTIYF	TGTGCCAGCACTGTCTCTGGAAACACCATATATTTT
TRBV12-3/TRBV12-4	14	-	-	TRBJ1-1	CASSPPARGTEAFF	TGTGCCAGCAGTCCCCCTGCTCGGGGCACTGAAGCTTTCTTT
TRBV7-9	16	many	TRBD2	TRBJ2-7	CASSGLGSGGSYEQYF	TGTGCCAGCAGCGGACTGGGAAGCGGGGGTTCCTACGAGCAGTACTTC
TRBV2	15	many	-	TRBJ2-3	CASSVNSGGFYSQYF	TGTGCCAGCAGTGTTAATAGCGGAGGCTTTTATTCGCAGTATTTT
TRBV9	14	few	-	TRBJ2-2	CASSELANTGELFF	TGTGCCAGCAGCGAACTAGCTAACACCGGGGAGCTGTTTTTT
TRBV29-1	14	few	-	TRBJ1-2	CSVEVEGHIYGYTF	TGCAGCGTTGAAGTGGAGGGGCATATCTATGGCTACACCTTC
TRBV21-1	14	many	-	TRBJ2-7	CASSKVGDSYEQYF	TGTGCCAGCAGCAAAGTTGGGGATTCCTACGAGCAGTACTTC
TRBV27	15	-	-	TRBJ2-3	CASTRGRGFSDTQYF	TGTGCCAGTACCCGGGGCAGGGGTTTTTCAGATACGCAGTATTTT
TRBV28	16	once	TRBD1	TRBJ2-5	CASSLLGPGGRETQYF	TGTGCCAGCAGTTTACTTGGTCCAGGGGGCCGGGAGACCCAGTACTTC
TRBV20-1	18	few	TRBD1	TRBJ1-1	CSARRGVTEQGPNTEAFF	TGCAGTGCTAGACGTGGGGTCACCGAACAGGGGCCGAACACTGAAGCTTTCTTT
TRBV6-5	14	-	-	TRBJ1-3	CASSTTVDGNTIYF	TGTGCCAGCAGCACGACAGTAGACGGAAACACCATATATTTT
TRBV6-2/TRBV6-3	14	few	-	TRBJ2-1	CASSHGPKMGEQFF	TGTGCCAGCAGCCACGGGCCGAAAATGGGTGAGCAGTTCTTC
TRBV11-2	13	many	TRBD2	TRBJ2-3	CASSLEGLEAQYF	TGTGCCAGCAGCTTAGAGGGACTAGAAGCGCAGTATTTT
TRBV7-2	17	many	-	TRBJ2-1	CASSHDQGFSSYNEQFF	TGTGCCAGCAGCCATGATCAGGGGTTTAGCTCCTACAATGAGCAGTTCTTC
TRBV7-3	15	many	TRBD2	TRBJ2-2	CASRATSENTGELFF	TGTGCCAGCAGGGCGACTAGCGAGAACACCGGGGAGCTGTTTTTT
TRBV18	14	many	-	TRBJ1-2	CASSPTQVKGGYTF	TGTGCCAGCTCACCTACTCAAGTTAAGGGAGGCTACACCTTC
TRBV20-1	13	many	-	TRBJ1-6	CSASPSMDSPLHF	TGCAGTGCTAGCCCCAGTATGGATTCACCCCTCCACTTT
TRBV27	13	many	-	TRBJ1-2	CASSFGRDYGYTF	TGTGCCAGCAGTTTTGGCAGGGACTATGGCTACACCTTC
TRBV7-2	16	-	-	TRBJ1-5	CASSLAPGFGNQPQHF	TGTGCCAGCAGCTTAGCGCCAGGGTTTGGCAATCAGCCCCAGCATTTT
TRBV27	13	many	-	TRBJ2-7	CASSLRENYEQYF	TGTGCCAGCAGTTTACGAGAGAACTACGAGCAGTACTTC
TRBV28	17	many	TRBD2	TRBJ2-4	CASSSYGTSGGLSPKYF	TGTGCCAGCAGTAGTTACGGGACTAGCGGGGGGCTATCCCCGAAGTACTTC
TRBV1	17	-	-	TRBJ1-1	CTSSHFPPQGSDAEAFF	TGCACCAGCAGCCACTTCCCTCCGCAGGGTTCGGACGCTGAAGCTTTCTTT
TRBV11-3	14	few	TRBD2	TRBJ2-1	CASSLRGDYNEQFF	TGTGCCAGCAGCTTGCGGGGGGATTACAATGAGCAGTTCTTC
TRBV7-3	17	few	TRBD2	TRBJ2-1	CASSFPRPSGTYNEQFF	TGTGCCAGCAGCTTCCCCAGGCCTAGCGGCACCTACAATGAGCAGTTCTTC
TRBV9	17	few	-	TRBJ1-6	CASSVALPGRNNSPLHF	TGTGCCAGCAGCGTAGCCCTCCCGGGACGGAATAATTCACCCCTCCACTTT
TRBV19	12	-	-	TRBJ2-7	CASSSGTYEQYF	TGTGCCAGTAGTAGCGGGACCTACGAGCAGTACTTC
TRBV4-1	16	few	-	TRBJ2-7	CASSHPNSGGPYEQYF	TGCGCCAGCAGCCATCCCAACTCGGGGGGCCCCTACGAGCAGTACTTC
TRBV6-1	15	few	-	TRBJ1-3	CASSEAGISGNTIYF	TGTGCCAGCAGTGAAGCAGGGATCTCTGGAAACACCATATATTTT
TRBV7-7	13	few	TRBD1	TRBJ2-5	CASSRDRDETQYF	TGTGCTAGCAGCCGAGACAGGGATGAGACCCAGTACTTC
TRBV7-7	16	many	TRBD2	TRBJ2-3	CASSSHLLAGTDTQYF	TGTGCTAGCAGCTCGCACTTACTAGCGGGCACAGATACGCAGTATTTT
TRBV5-4	14	few	TRBD2	TRBJ2-1	CASSPGLAPNEQFF	TGTGCCAGCAGCCCAGGACTAGCCCCCAATGAGCAGTTCTTC
TRBV6-6	13	-	TRBD2	TRBJ2-1	CASTRGGLEEQFF	TGTGCCAGCACCCGGGGGGGCTTAGAAGAGCAGTTCTTC
TRBV11-3	15	-	-	TRBJ2-1	CASSSEGSRANEQFF	TGTGCCAGCAGCTCCGAAGGGAGTAGGGCCAATGAGCAGTTCTTC
TRBV12-5	14	many	TRBD1	TRBJ1-1	CASGLGQGNTEAFF	TGTGCTAGTGGTTTGGGACAGGGGAACACTGAAGCTTTCTTT
TRBV7-8	16	many	-	TRBJ2-1	CASSLWWGPRDNEQFF	TGTGCCAGCAGCTTATGGTGGGGGCCCAGGGACAATGAGCAGTTCTTC